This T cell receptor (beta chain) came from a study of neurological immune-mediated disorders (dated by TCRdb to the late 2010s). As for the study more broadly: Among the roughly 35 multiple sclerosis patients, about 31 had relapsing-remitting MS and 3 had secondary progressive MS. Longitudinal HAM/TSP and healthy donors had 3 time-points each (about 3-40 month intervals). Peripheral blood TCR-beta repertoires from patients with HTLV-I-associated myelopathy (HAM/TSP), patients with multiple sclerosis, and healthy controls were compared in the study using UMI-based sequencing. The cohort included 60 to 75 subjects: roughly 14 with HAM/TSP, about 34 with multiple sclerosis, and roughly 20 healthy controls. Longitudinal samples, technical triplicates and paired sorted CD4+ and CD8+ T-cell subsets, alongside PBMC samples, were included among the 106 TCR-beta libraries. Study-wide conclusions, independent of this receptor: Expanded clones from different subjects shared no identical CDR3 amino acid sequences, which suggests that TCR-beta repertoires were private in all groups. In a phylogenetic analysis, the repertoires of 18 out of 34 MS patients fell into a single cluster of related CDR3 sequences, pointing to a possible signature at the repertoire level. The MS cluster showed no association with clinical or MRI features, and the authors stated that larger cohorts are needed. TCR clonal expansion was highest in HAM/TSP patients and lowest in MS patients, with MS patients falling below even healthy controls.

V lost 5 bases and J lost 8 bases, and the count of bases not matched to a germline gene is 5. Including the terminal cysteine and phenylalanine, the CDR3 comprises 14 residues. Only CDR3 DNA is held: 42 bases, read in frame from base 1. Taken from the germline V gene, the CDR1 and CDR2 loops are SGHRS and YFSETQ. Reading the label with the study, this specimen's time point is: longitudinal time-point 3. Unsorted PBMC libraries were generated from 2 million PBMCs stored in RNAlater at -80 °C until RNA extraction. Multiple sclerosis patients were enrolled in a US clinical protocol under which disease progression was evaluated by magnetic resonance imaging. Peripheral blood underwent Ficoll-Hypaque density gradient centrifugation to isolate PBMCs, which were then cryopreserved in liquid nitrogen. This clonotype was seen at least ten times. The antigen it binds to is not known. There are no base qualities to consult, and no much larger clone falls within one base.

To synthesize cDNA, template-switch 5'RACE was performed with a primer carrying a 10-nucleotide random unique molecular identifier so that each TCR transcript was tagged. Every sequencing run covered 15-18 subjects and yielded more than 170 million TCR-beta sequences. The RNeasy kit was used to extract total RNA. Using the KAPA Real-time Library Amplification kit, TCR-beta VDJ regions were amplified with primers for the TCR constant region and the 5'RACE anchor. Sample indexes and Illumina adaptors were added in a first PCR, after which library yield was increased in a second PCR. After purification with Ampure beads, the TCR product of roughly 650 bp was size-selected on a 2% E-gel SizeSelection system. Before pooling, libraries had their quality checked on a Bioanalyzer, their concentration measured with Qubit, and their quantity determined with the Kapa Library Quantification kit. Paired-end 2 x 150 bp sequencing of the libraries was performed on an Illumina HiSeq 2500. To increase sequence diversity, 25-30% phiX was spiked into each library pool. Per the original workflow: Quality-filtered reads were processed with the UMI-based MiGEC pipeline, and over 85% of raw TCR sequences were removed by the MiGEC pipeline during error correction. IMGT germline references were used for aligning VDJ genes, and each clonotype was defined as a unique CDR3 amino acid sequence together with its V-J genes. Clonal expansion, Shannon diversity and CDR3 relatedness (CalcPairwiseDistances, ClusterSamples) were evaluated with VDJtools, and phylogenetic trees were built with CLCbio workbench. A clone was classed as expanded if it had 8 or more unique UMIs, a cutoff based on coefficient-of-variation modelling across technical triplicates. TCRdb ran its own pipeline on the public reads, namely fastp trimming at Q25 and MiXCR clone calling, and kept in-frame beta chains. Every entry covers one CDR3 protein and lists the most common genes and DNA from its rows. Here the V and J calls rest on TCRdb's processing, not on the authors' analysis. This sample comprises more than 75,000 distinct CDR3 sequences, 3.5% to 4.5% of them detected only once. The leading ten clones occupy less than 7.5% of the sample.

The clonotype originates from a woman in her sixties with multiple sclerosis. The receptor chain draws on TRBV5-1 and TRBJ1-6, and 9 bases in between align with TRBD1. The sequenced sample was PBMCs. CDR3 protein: CASSMDRGDSPLHF. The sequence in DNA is TGCGCCAGCAGTATGGACAGGGGTGATTCACCCCTCCACTTT.